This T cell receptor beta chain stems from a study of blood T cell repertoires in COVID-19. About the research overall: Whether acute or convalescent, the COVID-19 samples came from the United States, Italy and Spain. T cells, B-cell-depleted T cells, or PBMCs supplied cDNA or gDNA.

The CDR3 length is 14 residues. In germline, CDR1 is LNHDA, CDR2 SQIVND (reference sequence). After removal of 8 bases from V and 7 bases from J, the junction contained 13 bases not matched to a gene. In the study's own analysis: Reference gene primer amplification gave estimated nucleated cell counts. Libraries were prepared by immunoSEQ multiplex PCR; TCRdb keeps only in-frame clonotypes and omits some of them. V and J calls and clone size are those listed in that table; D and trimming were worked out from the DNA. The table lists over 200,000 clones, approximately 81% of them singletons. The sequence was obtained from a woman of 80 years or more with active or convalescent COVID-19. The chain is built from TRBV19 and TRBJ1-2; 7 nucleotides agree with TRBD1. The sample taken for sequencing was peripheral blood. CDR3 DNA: TGTGCCAGTCGACACCCAGACAGGGTTGCTGGCTACACCTTC. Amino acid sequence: CASRHPDRVAGYTF.